The entry below gives a single TCR beta chain sequence along with its context. The sample originates from a study of cytomegalovirus exposure and HLA in healthy donors. Trimming shortened V by 2 bases and J by 4 bases, and 9 bases separated the two germline ends. Germline V CDR1 and CDR2: SGHDN, FVKESK. CDR3 length: 13 residues. The PCR employed 60 Vbeta primers together with 13 Jbeta primers. Generated by immunoSEQ multiplex PCR, the TCRdb table keeps only in-frame clones and is missing some. The data hold around 130,000 clones, with approximately 82% observed a single time. Sequences were obtained from PBMCs. The genes are TRBV14 and TRBJ2-7; no clear D. This receptor was obtained from a woman between 18 and 29 years old in good health and CMV-seropositive. CDR3 loop: CASSQHRGYEQYF. The CDR3 nucleotides are TGTGCCAGCAGCCAACACCGCGGATACGAGCAGTACTTC.